This T cell receptor beta chain was captured in a study of vaccination and CD4 T cells after COVID-19. Study information: Diagnosis preceded the drawing of post-COVID samples by a median approximately 96 days (range 35 to 161). Study results and limitations: A nonsignificant median increase from around 20 to 38 SARS-CoV-2-reactive clonotypes was observed.

On this clonotype itself: What it recognizes is unknown.

Treatment indicated: approximately nine-day PBMC culture with coronavirus spike peptide pools or control peptides (ViraFEST assay). Positive SARS-CoV-2 PCR tests in convalescent patients dated from March to December 2020, pre-Alpha, Beta and Delta. V shed 3 bases and J shed 2 bases, with 6 bases lying between them. CDR1 is DFQATT and CDR2 is SNEGSKA in the germline V gene (reference sequence). This CDR3 comprises 12 residues. Sequenced with the Oncomine TCR Beta short-read assay was DNA taken from cultured CD4+ T cells. Each CDR3 protein gets one entry after TCRdb re-called the PCR reads with MiXCR. The sample has about 17,000 distinct CDR3 sequences, around 46% seen once; the top ten hold under 8%.

This TCR was recovered from a human donor who had recovered from COVID-19. This chain connects TRBV20-1 to TRBJ2-3; no clear D gene. The sample here was CD4+ T cells from blood, cultured in vitro, taken after SARS-CoV-2 vaccination. The chain's CDR3 is CSASEATDTQYF. CDR3 sequence (DNA): TGCAGTGCTAGCGAAGCCACAGATACGCAGTATTTT.